These 25 T cell receptor beta chains were sequenced from one sample in a study of blood T cell repertoires in COVID-19. Sequencing was performed with immunoSEQ multiplex PCR; in TCRdb, only in-frame clones are kept and a portion is missing. Seen here are under 300,000 clones, about 90% observed once, and the top ten hold less than 8%. Sequenced material: peripheral blood. These receptors came from a man in his sixties with acute or convalescent COVID-19.

The chain couples TRBV11-3 to TRBJ2-1; 7 nucleotides agree with TRBD1. CDR1 is SGHNT, CDR2 YENEEA, per germline. V shed 5 bases, J shed 3 bases, and the junction held 10 bases outside the gene matches. The CDR3 is 16 residues long. The CDR3 region is CASSVGGTALYNEQFF. For the CDR3, the DNA is TGTGCCAGCAGCGTAGGTGGGACAGCTCTCTACAATGAGCAGTTCTTC.

This clone was recorded only once. The chain joins TRBV3-1 (or the pseudogene TRBV3-2) to TRBJ2-5; the match to TRBD1 covers 9 bases. The V and J ends lost 8 bases and 2 bases, in that order; junction bases with no gene match: 6. CDR1 is LGHDT, CDR2 YNNKEL, per germline (reference sequence). The CDR3 is made up of 14 amino acids. CDR3 region: CASLEQGAQETQYF. In DNA form, the CDR3 reads TGTGCCAGCCTTGAACAGGGGGCGCAAGAGACCCAGTACTTC.

The chain has TRBV28 and TRBJ2-7; 11 bases map to TRBD2. This CDR3 contains 15 residues. Per germline, CDR1 MDHEN and CDR2 SYDVKM. V shed 6 bases, J shed 3 bases, and the junction held 7 bases outside the gene matches. The CDR3, as DNA: TGTGCCAGCAGGCCGGGACTAGCGGAACACTACGAGCAGTACTTC. Its protein product is CASRPGLAEHYEQYF.

In this sample, this clone turned up once. V usage is TRBV19 and J usage is TRBJ2-2, with D maybe TRBD1 (5 bases). The length of the CDR3 is 16 residues. V lost 4 bases and J 2 bases, leaving 14 bases between the germline ends. The germline V gene has CDR1 LNHDA and CDR2 SQIVND (reference sequence). The CDR3 sequence: CASSTLGAFNTGELFF. For the CDR3, the DNA is TGTGCCAGTAGTACATTAGGGGCTTTCAACACCGGGGAGCTGTTTTTT.

The V and J genes are TRBV5-1 and TRBJ1-1, with 9 bases lining up with TRBD1. Germline V gives CDR1 SGHRS, CDR2 YFSETQ. The CDR3 consists of 15 residues. The V gene end was trimmed by 4 bases and the J gene end by 4 bases; junction bases not matched to a gene: 8. The CDR3, as DNA: TGCGCCAGCAGCCCATCGGGACAGGGAATCACTGAAGCTTTCTTT. This gives the protein CASSPSGQGITEAFF. Filled out from reference TRBV5-1 and TRBJ1-1, the complete variable domain reads KAGVTQTPRYLIKTRGQQVTLSCSPISGHRSVSWYQQTPGQGLQFLFEYFSETQRNKGNFPGRFSGRQFSNSRSEMNVSTLELGDSALYLCASSPSGQGITEAFFGQGTRLTVV.

V usage is TRBV29-1 and J usage is TRBJ1-1, with a possible D match to TRBD1 (6 bases). Trimming stripped 6 bases from V and 6 bases from J, with 17 bases between. Germline CDR1 and CDR2: SQVTM and ANQGSEA. CDR3 length: 13 residues. CDR3 in amino acids: CSVSTWGLPEAFF. CDR3 sequence (DNA): TGCAGCGTATCGACTTGGGGGCTACCTGAAGCTTTCTTT.

The chain combines TRBV6-2 or TRBV6-3 with TRBJ2-2, with 7 bases that match TRBD1. CDR3 size: 16 residues. Germline CDR1 is MNHEY and CDR2 is SVGEGT. The ends lost 2 bases at V and 2 bases at J; junction bases unmatched: 5. This chain's CDR3 is CASSYPGTANTGELFF. CDR3 nucleotides: TGTGCCAGCAGTTACCCGGGGACAGCAAACACCGGGGAGCTGTTTTTT.

The chain is built from TRBV28 and TRBJ2-6; maybe TRBD2 (5 bases). This CDR3 is 14 amino acids long. The V gene's germline CDR1 is MDHEN and CDR2 SYDVKM. V lost 8 bases and J 1 base, leaving 9 bases between the germline ends. CDR3 nucleotide sequence: TGTGCCAGCGCTACGGGGTCTGGGGCCAACGTCCTGACTTTC. It codes for CASATGSGANVLTF.

Details on this clone: Other DNA sequences of this sample code for an identical CDR3. V is TRBV7-3 and J is TRBJ2-1; TRBD1 might be the D (5 bases). The length of the CDR3 is 12 residues. V lost 5 bases to trimming and J lost 7 bases, with 9 bases between them. Germline loops: CDR1 SGHTA, CDR2 FQGTGA. The CDR3 is CASSLQGNEQFF. The CDR3 DNA reads TGTGCCAGCAGCCTTCAGGGAAATGAGCAGTTCTTC.

The CDR3 is CASRPLDSRAGNTIYF. In DNA, the CDR3 is TGTGCCAGCAGACCTTTGGACAGTCGCGCCGGAAACACCATATATTTT. V usage is TRBV28 and J usage is TRBJ1-3; D is possibly TRBD1 (6 bases). V lost 6 bases and J lost 4, with 19 bases in between. The CDR3 is 16 residues long. CDR1 MDHEN and CDR2 SYDVKM come from the germline V gene.

The rearrangement uses TRBV5-6 and TRBJ2-3; weak D call: TRBD2 (5 bases). CDR3 length equals 18 residues. Germline assignment: CDR1 SGHDT and CDR2 YYEEEE. Deletions cut 0 bases from V and 3 bases from J, with 20 bases between. The CDR3 loop reads CASSLAGVRGRVTDTQYF. CDR3 coding DNA: TGTGCCAGCAGCTTGGCCGGGGTCCGGGGAAGAGTTACAGATACGCAGTATTTT.

A few counts support this clone. This rearrangement joins TRBV27 to TRBJ2-7; 8 bases map to TRBD2. CDR1 is MNHEY and CDR2 is SMNVEV in the germline V gene (reference sequence). The CDR3 contains 14 residues. V shed 6 bases and J 7 bases; nucleotides not matched to a gene: 11. CDR3 DNA: TGTGCCAGCAGCCACAGCGGGAGAACTACGGAGCAGTACTTC. Residues: CASSHSGRTTEQYF.

V usage is TRBV11-1 and J usage is TRBJ2-7, with a possible D match to TRBD2 (6 bases). Trimming removed 0 bases at V and 6 bases at J, with 9 bases between. This CDR3 contains 13 residues. Germline CDR1 is SGHAT and CDR2 is FQDESV (reference sequence). The CDR3 DNA reads as TGTGCCAGCAGCTTAGCGTTGGGGGGCGAGCAGTACTTC. It yields the protein CASSLALGGEQYF.

V usage is TRBV9 and J usage is TRBJ2-3; 7 nucleotides match TRBD2. CDR3 length: 17 amino acids. After removal of 3 bases from V and 0 bases from J, the junction contained 10 bases not matched to a gene. Germline CDR1 reads SGDLS; CDR2 reads YYNGEE. CDR3 amino acids: CASSASRLAGSTDTQYF. DNA for the CDR3: TGTGCCAGCAGCGCCTCTCGACTAGCTGGAAGCACAGATACGCAGTATTTT.

This clone showed up just once. The rearrangement joins TRBV15 to TRBJ2-1, with 15 nucleotides matching TRBD2. Germline V lookup: CDR1 LNHNV, CDR2 YYDKDF (reference sequence). The CDR3 consists of 17 residues. J was trimmed by 12 bases and V by 4 bases; bases with no gene match: 13. DNA for the CDR3: TGTGCCACCAGCACACCTCTCGGGGGACTAGCGGGAGGTCCGCAGTTCTTC. Protein product: CATSTPLGGLAGGPQFF.

The rearrangement links TRBV5-1 to TRBJ2-7; 12 bases are shared with TRBD2. CDR1 is SGHRS, CDR2 YFSETQ, per germline. The CDR3 is 15 residues long. V shed 3 bases, J shed 0 bases, and the junction held 1 base outside the gene matches. CDR3 in DNA: TGCGCCAGCAGCTCGACTAGCGGGGGCTCCTACGAGCAGTACTTC. This sequence encodes CASSSTSGGSYEQYF.

V gene TRBV5-1 combines with J gene TRBJ2-1; D possibly corresponds to TRBD2 (5 bases). Trimming shortened V by 6 bases and J by 0 bases, and 19 bases separated the two germline ends. The germline V gene encodes CDR1 SGHRS and CDR2 YFSETQ. The CDR3 has 17 amino acids. Written as DNA, the CDR3 is TGCGCCAGCACCCCGGAGGATCCATCAAACTCCTACAATGAGCAGTTCTTC. As protein: CASTPEDPSNSYNEQFF. The entire variable domain, with the rest obtained from reference TRBV5-1 and TRBJ2-1, is as follows: KAGVTQTPRYLIKTRGQQVTLSCSPISGHRSVSWYQQTPGQGLQFLFEYFSETQRNKGNFPGRFSGRQFSNSRSEMNVSTLELGDSALYLCASTPEDPSNSYNEQFFGPGTRLTVL.

This rearrangement joins TRBV6-1 to TRBJ2-7, with TRBD2 matching 10 bases. This CDR3 is 15 amino acids long. The junction had 8 bases not matched to a gene; V was cut back by 6 bases and J by 3 bases. Per the germline V gene, CDR1 is MNHNS and CDR2 is SASEGT. For the CDR3, the DNA is TGTGCCAGCAGACCCGGACTAGCGGAGTTCTACGAGCAGTACTTC. Translation gives CASRPGLAEFYEQYF.

The chain is built from TRBV11-2 and TRBJ2-5; D is unclear. This CDR3 has 13 residues. V was clipped by 5 bases and J by 3 bases, with 10 bases between them. Germline V gene sequence: CDR1 SGHAT, CDR2 FQNNGV. The CDR3 DNA is TGTGCCAGCAGCCGAGCCCGGGAAGAGACCCAGTACTTC. Its protein product is CASSRAREETQYF.

This clone was detected once. The rearrangement uses TRBV6-6 and TRBJ1-1; perhaps TRBD1 as D (5 bases). The germline CDR1 and CDR2 sequences are MNHNY and SVGAGI (reference sequence). The CDR3 is 14 amino acids. The germline V and J ends were trimmed by 6 bases and 6 bases, with 17 bases remaining between them. The CDR3 DNA reads as TGTGCCAGCAGCATCCGGGGGGACGCGGCTGAAGCTTTCTTT. Protein sequence: CASSIRGDAAEAFF.

DNA for the CDR3: TGTGCCAGTAGTACATTCCGGACAGGGAGGAACTACAATGAGCAGTTCTTC. Its translation: CASSTFRTGRNYNEQFF. This sequence joins TRBV19 and TRBJ2-1; 8 bases align to TRBD1. Germline-derived CDR1 and CDR2 are LNHDA and SQIVND (reference sequence). The trim removed 4 bases at V and 3 bases at J, leaving 11 bases unmatched. The CDR3 runs 17 residues.

V gene TRBV7-9 combines with J gene TRBJ2-1; the match to TRBD2 covers 8 bases. The CDR3 contains 15 residues. The germline V gene has CDR1 SEHNR and CDR2 FQNEAQ (reference sequence). V shed 6 bases and J 2 bases; nucleotides not matched to a gene: 6. CDR3 bases: TGTGCCAGCAGAGTCCTAGCGGGTCCCTACAATGAGCAGTTCTTC. Its translation: CASRVLAGPYNEQFF.

CDR3 region: CASSFQQGGMTQPQHF. CDR3 coding DNA: TGTGCCAGCAGTTTCCAACAGGGGGGTATGACTCAGCCCCAGCATTTT. The chain employs TRBV28 and TRBJ1-5, with TRBD1 matching 8 bases. From germline, CDR1 is MDHEN and CDR2 SYDVKM. This CDR3 is 16 amino acids long. V gave up 3 bases and J gave up 6 bases; unmatched junction bases: 10.

The rearrangement uses TRBV3-1 (or the pseudogene TRBV3-2) and TRBJ2-1; 7 nucleotides agree with TRBD2. CDR1 and CDR2 from the germline V gene are LGHDT and YNNKEL (reference sequence). This CDR3 is built from 13 residues. V dropped 2 bases and J dropped 10; count of bases not matched to a gene: 5. CDR3 sequence: CASSQLVREEQFF. The CDR3 DNA follows: TGTGCCAGCAGCCAATTGGTGCGGGAGGAGCAGTTCTTC.

V and J are TRBV10-3 and TRBJ1-3; 8 nucleotides match TRBD1. This CDR3 spans 15 amino acids. Losses at the gene ends were 8 bases for V and 0 bases for J; bases not matched to a gene: 6. CDR1 and CDR2 (germline): ENHRY, SYGVKD. As DNA, the CDR3 is TGTGCCATCGGGGAGACAGGGGACTCTGGAAACACCATATATTTT. Residues: CAIGETGDSGNTIYF.